The 10 T cell receptor beta chains in this list originate from one sample, sequenced in a study of blood T cell repertoires in COVID-19. TCRdb keeps only in-frame clones here, not all; method: immunoSEQ multiplex PCR. The sample has over 90,000 clones, roughly 87% seen once; the top ten hold 17%. Specimen: peripheral blood. Receptors originate from a woman aged 80 or over in a cohort sampled during active COVID-19.

The chain links TRBV11-2 to TRBJ2-3; D is perhaps TRBD1 (6 bases). Germline lookup yields CDR1 SGHAT and CDR2 FQNNGV. The V gene lost 4 bases and the J gene lost 8 bases, with 22 bases spanning the gap. The length of the CDR3 is 16 residues. The CDR3 sequence is CASSSSDRGVSVTQYF. CDR3 nucleotide sequence: TGTGCCAGCAGCTCGTCGGACAGAGGGGTATCGGTTACGCAGTATTTT.

This chain connects TRBV11-3 to TRBJ2-3; the D is unclear. The V gene lost 5 bases and the J gene lost 0 bases, with 3 bases spanning the gap. The germline gives CDR1 SGHNT, CDR2 YENEEA. This CDR3 is 12 amino acids long. This CDR3 reads CASSESTDTQYF. CDR3 bases: TGTGCCAGCAGCGAGAGCACAGATACGCAGTATTTT. Variable domain in full (rest from reference TRBV11-3 and TRBJ2-3): EAGVVQSPRYKIIEKKQPVAFWCNPISGHNTLYWYLQNLGQGPELLIRYENEEAVDDSQLPKDRFSAERLKGVDSTLKIQPAELGDSAVYLCASSESTDTQYFGPGTRLTVL.

This chain connects TRBV6-6 to TRBJ1-4, with 7 bases identical to TRBD1. CDR3 length: 15 amino acids. Germline CDR1 and CDR2: MNHNY and SVGAGI (reference sequence). Losses at the gene ends were 5 bases for V and 5 bases for J; bases not matched to a gene: 8. The CDR3 DNA reads TGTGCCAGCAGTCTCCGGGGACAGAAGAATGAAAAACTGTTTTTT. Its protein is CASSLRGQKNEKLFF.

The rearrangement joins TRBV9 to TRBJ2-1, with 9 bases aligning to TRBD1. V gave up 3 bases and J gave up 3 bases; unmatched junction bases: 4. This CDR3 is 15 amino acids long. Germline CDR1 and CDR2: SGDLS and YYNGEE. The CDR3 DNA is TGTGCCAGCAGCGCCGGGACAGGGTTCTACAATGAGCAGTTCTTC. Protein product: CASSAGTGFYNEQFF.

This chain connects TRBV5-1 to TRBJ1-6, with 8 positions matching TRBD1. The junction had 14 bases not matched to a gene; V was cut back by 4 bases and J by 5 bases. Germline V gives CDR1 SGHRS, CDR2 YFSETQ. The CDR3 is 18 residues long. The CDR3 DNA reads as TGCGCCAGCAGCCAGCAGCCTTTCCAGACAGGGGATAATTCACCCCTCCACTTT. It translates to CASSQQPFQTGDNSPLHF.

Comment on this clone: A junction boundary mismatches the germline segment, possibly from a read error. The V call is TRBV7-7, the J call TRBJ2-5, with D unresolved. This CDR3 contains 14 residues. Looked up from germline, CDR1 is SSHAT and CDR2 is FNYEAQ (reference sequence). The CDR3 region has the DNA TGTGCTAGCAGCCCTAGTCCTTCCGGAGAGACCCAGTACTTC. Protein sequence: CASSPSPSGETQYF.

The chain employs TRBV29-1 and TRBJ2-2, with 7 bases identical to TRBD2. V shed 3 bases and J 5 bases; nucleotides not matched to a gene: 6. Germline V gives CDR1 SQVTM, CDR2 ANQGSEA. CDR3 size: 14 residues. The CDR3 loop reads CSVDPGGLTGELFF. For the CDR3, the DNA is TGCAGCGTTGATCCGGGAGGCCTGACCGGGGAGCTGTTTTTT.

The gene calls are TRBV10-2 and TRBJ2-3; D possibly corresponds to TRBD2 (5 bases). Germline V lookup: CDR1 WSHSY, CDR2 SAAADI. V lost 6 bases and J 4 bases, leaving 20 bases between the germline ends. CDR3 length: 16 residues. CDR3 sequence: CASSGVSHPKADTQYF. The CDR3, as DNA: TGCGCCAGCAGCGGGGTATCCCACCCAAAAGCAGATACGCAGTATTTT.

This CDR3 reads CASRTGGTLADTQYF. In nucleotides, the CDR3 is TGTGCCAGCAGGACGGGGGGGACCCTGGCAGATACGCAGTATTTT. The chain combines TRBV27 with TRBJ2-3, with 8 bases fitting TRBD2. CDR1 is MNHEY and CDR2 is SMNVEV in the germline V gene (reference sequence). Losses at the gene ends were 6 bases for V and 4 bases for J; bases not matched to a gene: 9. The CDR3 runs to 15 residues.

The chain is built from TRBV28 and TRBJ1-2, with a weak D call TRBD1 (5 bases). Germline CDR1 reads MDHEN; CDR2 reads SYDVKM. Deletions cut 5 bases from V and 5 bases from J, with 18 bases between. The CDR3 extends over 15 amino acids. Written as DNA, the CDR3 is TGTGCCAGCAGTACTCCACTCGGGACTGCATATGGCTACACCTTC. Protein sequence: CASSTPLGTAYGYTF.